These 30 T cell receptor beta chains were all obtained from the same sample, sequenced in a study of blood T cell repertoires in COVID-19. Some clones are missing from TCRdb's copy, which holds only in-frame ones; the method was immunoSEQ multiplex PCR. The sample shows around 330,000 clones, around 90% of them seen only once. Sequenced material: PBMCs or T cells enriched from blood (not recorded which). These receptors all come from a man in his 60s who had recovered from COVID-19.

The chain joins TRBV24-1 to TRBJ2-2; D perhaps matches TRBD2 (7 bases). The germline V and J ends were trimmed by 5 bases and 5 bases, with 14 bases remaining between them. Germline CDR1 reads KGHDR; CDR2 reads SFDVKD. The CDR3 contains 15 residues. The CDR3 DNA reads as TGTGCCACCAGTGTATGGGGGAGGGGGACCGGGGAGCTGTTTTTT. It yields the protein CATSVWGRGTGELFF.

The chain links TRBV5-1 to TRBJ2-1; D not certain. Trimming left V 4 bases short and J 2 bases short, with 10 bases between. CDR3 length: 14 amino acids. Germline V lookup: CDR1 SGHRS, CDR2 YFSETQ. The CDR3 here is CASSQLPTYNEQFF. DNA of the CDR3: TGCGCCAGCAGCCAACTACCCACCTACAATGAGCAGTTCTTC.

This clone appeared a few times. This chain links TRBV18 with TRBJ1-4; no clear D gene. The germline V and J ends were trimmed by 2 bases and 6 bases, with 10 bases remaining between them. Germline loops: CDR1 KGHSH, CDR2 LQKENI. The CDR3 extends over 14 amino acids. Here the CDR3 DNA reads TGTGCCAGCTCACCAATTGGAGGGTATGAAAAACTGTTTTTT. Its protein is CASSPIGGYEKLFF.

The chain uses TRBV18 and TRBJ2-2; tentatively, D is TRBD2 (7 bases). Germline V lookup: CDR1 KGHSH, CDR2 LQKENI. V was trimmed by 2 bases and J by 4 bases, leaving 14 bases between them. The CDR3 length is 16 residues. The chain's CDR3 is CASSPGGAQSTGELFF. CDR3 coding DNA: TGTGCCAGCTCACCAGGGGGGGCGCAGAGCACCGGGGAGCTGTTTTTT.

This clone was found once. The CDR3 nucleotides are TGCGCCAGCAGCGAAAGACAGGGTTCACCCCTCCACTTT. Protein sequence: CASSERQGSPLHF. The gene calls are TRBV5-1 and TRBJ1-6; 7 positions agree with TRBD1. The germline CDR1 and CDR2 sequences are SGHRS and YFSETQ. The CDR3 sequence is 13 residues long. With V trimmed by 4 bases and J by 9 bases, 4 bases remained unmatched. Variable domain in full (rest from reference TRBV5-1 and TRBJ1-6): KAGVTQTPRYLIKTRGQQVTLSCSPISGHRSVSWYQQTPGQGLQFLFEYFSETQRNKGNFPGRFSGRQFSNSRSEMNVSTLELGDSALYLCASSERQGSPLHFGNGTRLTVT.

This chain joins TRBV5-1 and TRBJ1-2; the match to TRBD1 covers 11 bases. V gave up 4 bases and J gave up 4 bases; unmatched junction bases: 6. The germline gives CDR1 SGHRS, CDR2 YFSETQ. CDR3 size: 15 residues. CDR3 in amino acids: CASSPRTGGAYGYTF. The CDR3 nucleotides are TGCGCCAGCAGCCCAAGGACAGGGGGCGCCTATGGCTACACCTTC.

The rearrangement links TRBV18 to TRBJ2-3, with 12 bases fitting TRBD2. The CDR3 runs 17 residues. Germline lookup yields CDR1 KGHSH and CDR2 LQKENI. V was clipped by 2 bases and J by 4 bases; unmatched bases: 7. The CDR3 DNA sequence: TGTGCCAGCTCACCAACGCTAGCGGGAGGGCCCCCAGATACGCAGTATTTT. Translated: CASSPTLAGGPPDTQYF. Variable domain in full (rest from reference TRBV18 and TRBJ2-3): NAGVMQNPRHLVRRRGQEARLRCSPMKGHSHVYWYRQLPEEGLKFMVYLQKENIIDESGMPKERFSAEFPKEGPSILRIQQVVRGDSAAYFCASSPTLAGGPPDTQYFGPGTRLTVL.

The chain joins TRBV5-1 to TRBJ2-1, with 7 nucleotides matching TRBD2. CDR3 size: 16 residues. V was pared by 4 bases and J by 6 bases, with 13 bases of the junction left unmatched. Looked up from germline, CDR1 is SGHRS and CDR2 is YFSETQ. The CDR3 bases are TGCGCCAGCAGCCCCGGACTAGTCAAGGCCTCCAATGAGCAGTTCTTC. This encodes CASSPGLVKASNEQFF.

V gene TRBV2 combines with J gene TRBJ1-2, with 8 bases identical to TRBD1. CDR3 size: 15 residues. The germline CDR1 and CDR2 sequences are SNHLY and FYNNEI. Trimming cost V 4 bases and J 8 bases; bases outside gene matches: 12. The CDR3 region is CASSAFENRGDGYTF. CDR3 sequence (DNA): TGTGCCAGCAGTGCCTTTGAGAACAGGGGGGACGGCTACACCTTC.

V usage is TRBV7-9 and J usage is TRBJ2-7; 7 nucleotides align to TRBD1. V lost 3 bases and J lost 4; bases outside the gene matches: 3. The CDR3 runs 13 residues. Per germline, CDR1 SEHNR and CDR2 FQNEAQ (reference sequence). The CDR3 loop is CASSFGRGYEQYF. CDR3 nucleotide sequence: TGTGCCAGCAGCTTCGGCAGGGGGTACGAGCAGTACTTC.

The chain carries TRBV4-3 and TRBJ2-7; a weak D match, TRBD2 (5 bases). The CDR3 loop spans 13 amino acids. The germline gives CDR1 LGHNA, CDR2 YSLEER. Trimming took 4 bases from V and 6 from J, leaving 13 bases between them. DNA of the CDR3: TGCGCCAGCAGCCCCCGGATCGGGGTCGAGCAGTACTTC. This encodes CASSPRIGVEQYF.

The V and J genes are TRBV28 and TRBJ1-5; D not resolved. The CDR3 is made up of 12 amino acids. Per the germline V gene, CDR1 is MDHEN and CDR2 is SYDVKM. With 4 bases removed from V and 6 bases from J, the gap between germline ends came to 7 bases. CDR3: CASSSGPQPQHF. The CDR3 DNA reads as TGTGCCAGCAGTTCGGGTCCTCAGCCCCAGCATTTT. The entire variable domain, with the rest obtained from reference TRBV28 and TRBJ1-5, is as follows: DVKVTQSSRYLVKRTGEKVFLECVQDMDHENMFWYRQDPGLGLRLIYFSYDVKMKEKGDIPEGYSVSREKKERFSLILESASTNQTSMYLCASSSGPQPQHFGDGTRLSIL.

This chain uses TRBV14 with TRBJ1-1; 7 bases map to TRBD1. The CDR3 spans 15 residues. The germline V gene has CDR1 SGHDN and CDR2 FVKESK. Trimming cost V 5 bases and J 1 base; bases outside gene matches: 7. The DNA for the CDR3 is TGTGCCAGCAGCACACCAGGGGGACCGAACACTGAAGCTTTCTTT. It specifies CASSTPGGPNTEAFF.

The CDR3 sequence is CASSLDLANTEAFF. DNA for the CDR3: TGTGCCAGCAGCTTAGATTTGGCGAACACTGAAGCTTTCTTT. This chain links TRBV11-2 with TRBJ1-1; D ambiguous. V was shortened by 0 bases and J by 1 base, with 6 bases between the two germline ends. CDR1 and CDR2 (germline): SGHAT, FQNNGV. The CDR3 contains 14 residues.

The CDR3 reads CASSLGAGVSYNEQFF. The CDR3, as DNA: TGTGCCAGCAGCTTAGGGGCGGGAGTGTCCTACAATGAGCAGTTCTTC. The rearrangement uses TRBV7-2 and TRBJ2-1, with 7 bases aligning to TRBD2. The CDR3 runs 16 residues. V dropped 1 base and J dropped 1; count of bases not matched to a gene: 4. Germline V lookup: CDR1 SGHTA, CDR2 FQGNSA.

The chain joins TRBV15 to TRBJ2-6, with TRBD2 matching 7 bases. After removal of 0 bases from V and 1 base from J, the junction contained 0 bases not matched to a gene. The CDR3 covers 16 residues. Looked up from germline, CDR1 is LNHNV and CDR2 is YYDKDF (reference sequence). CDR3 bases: TGTGCCACCAGCAGAGACGGGGGGTCTGGGGCCAACGTCCTGACTTTC. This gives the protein CATSRDGGSGANVLTF.

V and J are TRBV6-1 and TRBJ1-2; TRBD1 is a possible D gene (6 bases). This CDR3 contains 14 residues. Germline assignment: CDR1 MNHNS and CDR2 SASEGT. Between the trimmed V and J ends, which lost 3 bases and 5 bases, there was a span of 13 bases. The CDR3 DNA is TGTGCCAGCAGTGAGCTAAGGACAGCGTATGGCTACACCTTC. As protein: CASSELRTAYGYTF.

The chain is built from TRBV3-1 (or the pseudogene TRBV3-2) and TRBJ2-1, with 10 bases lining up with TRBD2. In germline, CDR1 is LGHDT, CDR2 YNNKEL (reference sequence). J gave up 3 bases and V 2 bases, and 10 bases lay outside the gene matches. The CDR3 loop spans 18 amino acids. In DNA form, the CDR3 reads TGTGCCAGCAGCCAACTAGCGGGAGAGACATGGAACTACAATGAGCAGTTCTTC. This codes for CASSQLAGETWNYNEQFF.

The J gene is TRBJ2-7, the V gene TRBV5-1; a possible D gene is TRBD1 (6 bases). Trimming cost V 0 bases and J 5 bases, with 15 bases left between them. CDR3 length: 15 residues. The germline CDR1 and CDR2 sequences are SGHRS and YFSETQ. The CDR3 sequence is CASSLVGTTNDEQYF. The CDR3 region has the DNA TGCGCCAGCAGCTTGGTCGGGACAACTAACGACGAGCAGTACTTC.

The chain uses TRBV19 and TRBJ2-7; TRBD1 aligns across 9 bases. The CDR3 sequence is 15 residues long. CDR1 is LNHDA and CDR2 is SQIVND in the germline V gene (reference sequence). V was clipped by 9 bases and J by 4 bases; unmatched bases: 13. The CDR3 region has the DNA TGTGCCAGCAAGTACTCGCCGGGACAGGGATACGAGCAGTACTTC. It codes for CASKYSPGQGYEQYF.

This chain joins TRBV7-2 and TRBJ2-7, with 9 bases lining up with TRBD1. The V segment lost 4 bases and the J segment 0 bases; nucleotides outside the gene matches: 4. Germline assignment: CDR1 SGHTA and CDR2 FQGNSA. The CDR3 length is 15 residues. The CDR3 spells CASSSRDRASYEQYF. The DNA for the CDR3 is TGTGCCAGCAGCTCCCGGGACAGGGCCTCCTACGAGCAGTACTTC.

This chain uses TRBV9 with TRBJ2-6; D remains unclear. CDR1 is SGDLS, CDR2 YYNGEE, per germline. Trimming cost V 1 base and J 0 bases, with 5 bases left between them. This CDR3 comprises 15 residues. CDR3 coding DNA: TGTGCCAGCAGCGTATTGCGCTCTGGGGCCAACGTCCTGACTTTC. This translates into CASSVLRSGANVLTF. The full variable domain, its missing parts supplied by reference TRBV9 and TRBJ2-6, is DSGVTQTPKHLITATGQRVTLRCSPRSGDLSVYWYQQSLDQGLQFLIQYYNGEERAKGNILERFSAQQFPDLHSELNLSSLELGDSALYFCASSVLRSGANVLTFGAGSRLTVL.

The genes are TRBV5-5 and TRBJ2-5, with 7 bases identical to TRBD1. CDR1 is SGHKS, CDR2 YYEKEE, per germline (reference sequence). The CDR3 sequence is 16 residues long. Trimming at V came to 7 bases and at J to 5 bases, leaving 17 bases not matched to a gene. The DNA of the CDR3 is TGTGCCAGCGGGCCCCAGGGGGATAGAGGCTGGGAGACCCAGTACTTC. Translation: CASGPQGDRGWETQYF.

The CDR3 DNA follows: TGTGCCAGTAGCGAGGGAAACACAGATACGCAGTATTTT. Its translation is CASSEGNTDTQYF. V and J are TRBV19 and TRBJ2-3, with a weak D call TRBD2 (5 bases). CDR3 length: 13 residues. Trimming took off 6 bases at V and 2 bases at J, with 9 bases between the two ends. CDR1 and CDR2 from the germline V gene are LNHDA and SQIVND (reference sequence). The full variable domain, in which reference TRBV19 and TRBJ2-3 provide the parts outside the CDR3, is DGGITQSPKYLFRKEGQNVTLSCEQNLNHDAMYWYRQDPGQGLRLIYYSQIVNDFQKGDIAEGYSVSREKKESFPLTVTSAQKNPTAFYLCASSEGNTDTQYFGPGTRLTVL.

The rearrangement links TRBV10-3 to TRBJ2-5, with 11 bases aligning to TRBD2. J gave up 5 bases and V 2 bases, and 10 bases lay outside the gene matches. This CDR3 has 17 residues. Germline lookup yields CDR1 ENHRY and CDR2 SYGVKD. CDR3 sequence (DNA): TGTGCCATCAGTGAGCCCCTGGGACTAGCGGTCACGGAGACCCAGTACTTC. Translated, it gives CAISEPLGLAVTETQYF.

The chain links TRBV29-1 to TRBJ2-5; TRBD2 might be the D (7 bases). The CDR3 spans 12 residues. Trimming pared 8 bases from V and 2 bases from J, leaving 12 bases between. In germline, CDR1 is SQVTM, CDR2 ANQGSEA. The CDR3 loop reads CSLRGGQETQYF. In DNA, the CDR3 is TGCAGCTTAAGGGGGGGTCAAGAGACCCAGTACTTC.

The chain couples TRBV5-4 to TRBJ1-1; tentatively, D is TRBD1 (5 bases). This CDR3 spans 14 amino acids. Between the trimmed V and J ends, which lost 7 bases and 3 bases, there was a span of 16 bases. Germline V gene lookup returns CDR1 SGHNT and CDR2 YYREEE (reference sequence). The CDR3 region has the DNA TGTGCCAGCGGCTCACAGGCTGGAGACACTGAAGCTTTCTTT. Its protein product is CASGSQAGDTEAFF.

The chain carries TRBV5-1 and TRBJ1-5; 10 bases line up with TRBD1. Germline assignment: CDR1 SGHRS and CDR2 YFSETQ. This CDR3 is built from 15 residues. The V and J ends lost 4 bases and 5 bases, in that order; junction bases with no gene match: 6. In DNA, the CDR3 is TGCGCCAGCAGCCTTAGGACAGGGGGTGATCAGCCCCAGCATTTT. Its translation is CASSLRTGGDQPQHF.

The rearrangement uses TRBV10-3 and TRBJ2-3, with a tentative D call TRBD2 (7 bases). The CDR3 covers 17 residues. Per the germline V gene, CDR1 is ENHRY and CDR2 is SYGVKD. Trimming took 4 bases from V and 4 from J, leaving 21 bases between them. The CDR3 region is CAISAAAGPGGADTQYF. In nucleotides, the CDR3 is TGTGCCATCAGTGCCGCCGCGGGGCCGGGGGGCGCAGATACGCAGTATTTT.

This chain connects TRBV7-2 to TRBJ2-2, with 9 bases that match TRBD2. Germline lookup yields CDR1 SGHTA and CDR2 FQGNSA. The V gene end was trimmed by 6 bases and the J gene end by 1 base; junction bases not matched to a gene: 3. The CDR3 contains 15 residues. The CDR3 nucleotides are TGTGCCAGCAGAAGTAGCGGGAGGAACACCGGGGAGCTGTTTTTT. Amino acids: CASRSSGRNTGELFF.